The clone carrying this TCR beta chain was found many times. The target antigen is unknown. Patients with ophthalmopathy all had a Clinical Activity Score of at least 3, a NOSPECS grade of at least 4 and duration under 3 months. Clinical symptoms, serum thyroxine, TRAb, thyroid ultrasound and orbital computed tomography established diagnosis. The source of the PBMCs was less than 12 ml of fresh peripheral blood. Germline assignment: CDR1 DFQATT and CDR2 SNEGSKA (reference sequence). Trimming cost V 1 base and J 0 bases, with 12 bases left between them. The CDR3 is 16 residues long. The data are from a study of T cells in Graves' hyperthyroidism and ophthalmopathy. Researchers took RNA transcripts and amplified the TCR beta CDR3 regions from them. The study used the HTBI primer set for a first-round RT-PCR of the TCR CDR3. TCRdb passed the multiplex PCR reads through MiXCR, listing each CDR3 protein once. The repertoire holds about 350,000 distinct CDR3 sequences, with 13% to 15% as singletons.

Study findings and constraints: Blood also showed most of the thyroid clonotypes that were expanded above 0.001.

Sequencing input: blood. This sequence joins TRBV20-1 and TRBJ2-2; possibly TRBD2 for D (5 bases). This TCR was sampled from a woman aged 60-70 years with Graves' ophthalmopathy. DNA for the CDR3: TGCAGTGCTAGAGCCCCGGGGATAACGAACACCGGGGAGCTGTTTTTT. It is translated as CSARAPGITNTGELFF.